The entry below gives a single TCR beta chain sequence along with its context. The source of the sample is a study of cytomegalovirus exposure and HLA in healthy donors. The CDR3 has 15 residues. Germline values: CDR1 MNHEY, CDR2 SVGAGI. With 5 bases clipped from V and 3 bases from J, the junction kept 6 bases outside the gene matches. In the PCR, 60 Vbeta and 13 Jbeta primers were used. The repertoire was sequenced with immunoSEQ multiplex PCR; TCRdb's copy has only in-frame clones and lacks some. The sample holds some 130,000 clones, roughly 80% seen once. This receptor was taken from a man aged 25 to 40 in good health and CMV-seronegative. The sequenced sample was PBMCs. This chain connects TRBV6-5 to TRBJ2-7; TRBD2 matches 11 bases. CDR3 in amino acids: CASSTRLAGLYEQYF. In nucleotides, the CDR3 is TGTGCCAGCAGTACCCGACTAGCGGGGCTCTACGAGCAGTACTTC.